This T cell receptor (beta chain) was sequenced for a study of cytomegalovirus exposure and HLA in healthy donors. Study at large: The 120 or so validation repertoires, a later analysis reported, used the same platform as the 666 first-cohort repertoires.

Remarks on this clone: The antigen is unknown. Distinct nucleotide sequences in the sample also encode this CDR3.

Data came from immunoSEQ multiplex PCR; TCRdb stores just in-frame clones and leaves some out. The sample holds fewer than 400,000 clones, 86% seen once. Germline loops: CDR1 SGDLS, CDR2 YYNGEE. The CDR3 extends over 14 amino acids. The V end was cut by 0 bases, the J end by 6 bases, with 11 bases between. Whole-study results and caveats: The dataset shows that most TCR sequences were rare, while some public TCRs occurred in many donors.

The chain couples TRBV9 to TRBJ2-3; tentative D call: TRBD1 (6 bases). The clonotype originates from a woman younger than 30 in good health and CMV-seronegative. The sequenced sample was PBMCs. The CDR3 region has the DNA TGTGCCAGCAGCGTAGAGGGGGTTTCTGATACGCAGTATTTT. Amino acids: CASSVEGVSDTQYF.